Sequencing of this T cell receptor beta chain was carried out in a study of cytomegalovirus exposure and HLA in healthy donors. About the study: Prior work identified 100 million to 130 million unique TCR beta sequences in 150 million to 200 million T cells.

The junction had 1 base not matched to a gene; V was cut back by 1 base and J by 2 bases. From germline, CDR1 is SGHAT and CDR2 FQNNGV. This CDR3 spans 15 amino acids. To note about this clone: The antigen remains undetermined.

Study conclusions and caveats: Earlier analysis looked at TCR beta V segments, and most were productive about 87% or about 30% of the time. Altogether, 170 or so TCR beta chains were recorded as cytomegalovirus-associated.

The study ran its PCR with 60 Vbeta and 13 Jbeta primers. Some clones are missing from TCRdb's copy, which holds only in-frame ones; the method was immunoSEQ multiplex PCR. Of under 150,000 clones listed, 70% to 85% are singletons. This receptor was identified in a woman between 18 and 29 years old in good health and CMV-seronegative. The rearrangement joins TRBV11-2 to TRBJ2-7; 11 bases agree with TRBD2. The sample consisted of PBMCs. CDR3 DNA sequence: TGTGCCAGCAGCTTAGTACTAGCGGGGGCCTACGAGCAGTACTTC. The encoded protein is CASSLVLAGAYEQYF.